This T cell receptor beta chain originates from a study of shared clonotypes between healthy human individuals. At the level of the study: Per donor, CD8 memory used one plate, CD8 naive used two, CD4 memory used three and CD4 naive used three.

A remark on this clone: Its specificity is not known.

This CDR3 region has 13 residues. Trimming took 0 bases from V and 7 from J, leaving 9 bases between them. Per germline, CDR1 LGHNT and CDR2 FRNRAP. Whole-study findings and limits: Rarefaction gave evidence that sorted-subset sequencing remained incomplete despite large depth.

Assay used: immunoSEQ multiplex PCR; TCRdb lists only in-frame clones, some missing. This sample has over a million clones, with around 97% found just once. The origin of this receptor is a man in his thirties or forties in good health. Input material: naive CD4+ T cells sorted from blood. As to subset: CD45RA+ positively selected. The chain uses TRBV12-5 and TRBJ1-2; D might be TRBD1 (5 bases). The CDR3 nucleotides are TGTGCTAGTGGTTTGGTTTCGGGGGGTGGCTACACCTTC. Its translation is CASGLVSGGGYTF.